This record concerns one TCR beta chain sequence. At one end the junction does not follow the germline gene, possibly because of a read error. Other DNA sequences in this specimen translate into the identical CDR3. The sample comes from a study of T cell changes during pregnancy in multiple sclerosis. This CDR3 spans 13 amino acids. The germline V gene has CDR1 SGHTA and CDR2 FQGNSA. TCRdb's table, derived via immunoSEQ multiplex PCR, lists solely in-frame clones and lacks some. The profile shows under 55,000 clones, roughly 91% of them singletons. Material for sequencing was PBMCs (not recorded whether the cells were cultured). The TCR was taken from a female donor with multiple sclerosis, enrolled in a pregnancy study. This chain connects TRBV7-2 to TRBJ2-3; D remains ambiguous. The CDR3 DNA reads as TGCGCCAGCAGCTTACGGAGATCAGATACGCAGTATTTT. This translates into CASSLRRSDTQYF.